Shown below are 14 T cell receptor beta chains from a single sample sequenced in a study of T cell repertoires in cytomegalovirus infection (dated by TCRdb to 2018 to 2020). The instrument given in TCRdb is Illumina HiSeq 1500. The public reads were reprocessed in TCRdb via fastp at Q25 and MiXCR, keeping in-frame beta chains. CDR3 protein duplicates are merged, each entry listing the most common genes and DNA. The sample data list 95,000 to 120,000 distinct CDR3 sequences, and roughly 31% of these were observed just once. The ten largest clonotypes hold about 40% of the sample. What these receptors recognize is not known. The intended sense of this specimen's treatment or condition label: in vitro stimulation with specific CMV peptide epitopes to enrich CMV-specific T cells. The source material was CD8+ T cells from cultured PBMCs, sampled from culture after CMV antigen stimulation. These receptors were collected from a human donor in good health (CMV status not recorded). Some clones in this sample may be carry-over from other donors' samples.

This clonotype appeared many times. The CDR3 nucleotides read TGTGCCAGCAGCCCCGGTGCTGTCGTGAACACCGGGGAGCTGTTTTTT. The encoded protein is CASSPGAVVNTGELFF. The V call is TRBV7-6, the J call TRBJ2-2; D call uncertain. V was cut by 5 bases and J by 1 base, with 14 bases left in between. Per germline, CDR1 SGHVS and CDR2 FNYEAQ. This CDR3 is 16 amino acids long.

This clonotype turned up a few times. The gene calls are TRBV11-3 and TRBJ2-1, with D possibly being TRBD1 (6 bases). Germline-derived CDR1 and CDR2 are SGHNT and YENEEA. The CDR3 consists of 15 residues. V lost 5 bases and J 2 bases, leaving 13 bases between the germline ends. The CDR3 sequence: CASSLQGETYNEQFF. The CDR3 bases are TGTGCCAGCAGCCTACAGGGCGAAACCTACAATGAGCAGTTCTTC.

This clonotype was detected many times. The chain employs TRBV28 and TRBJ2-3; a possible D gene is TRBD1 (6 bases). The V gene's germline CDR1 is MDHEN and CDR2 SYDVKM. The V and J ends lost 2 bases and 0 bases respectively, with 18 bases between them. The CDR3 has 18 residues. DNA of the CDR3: TGTGCCAGCAGTTTAGAAATTTTGGGACAACATAGCACAGATACGCAGTATTTT. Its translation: CASSLEILGQHSTDTQYF.

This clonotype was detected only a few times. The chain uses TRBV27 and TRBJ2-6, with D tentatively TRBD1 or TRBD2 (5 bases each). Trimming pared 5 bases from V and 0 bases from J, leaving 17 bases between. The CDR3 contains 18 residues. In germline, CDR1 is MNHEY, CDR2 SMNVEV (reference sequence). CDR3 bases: TGTGCCAGCAGTGAGAGGGGACCGAACATCTCTGGGGCCAACGTCCTGACTTTC. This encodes CASSERGPNISGANVLTF.

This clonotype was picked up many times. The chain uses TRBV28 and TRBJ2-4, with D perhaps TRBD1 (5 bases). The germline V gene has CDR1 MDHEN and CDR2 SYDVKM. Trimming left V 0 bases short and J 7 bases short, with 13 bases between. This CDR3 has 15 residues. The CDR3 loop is CASSLWTVHGNIQYF. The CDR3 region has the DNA TGTGCCAGCAGTTTATGGACAGTTCATGGGAACATTCAGTACTTC.

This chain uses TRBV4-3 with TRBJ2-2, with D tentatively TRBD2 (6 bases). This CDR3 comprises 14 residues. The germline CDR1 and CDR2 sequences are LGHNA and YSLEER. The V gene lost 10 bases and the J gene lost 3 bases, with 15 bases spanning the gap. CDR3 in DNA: TGCGCCACCTCTTCGGGACTCCACACCGGGGAGCTGTTTTTT. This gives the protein CATSSGLHTGELFF.

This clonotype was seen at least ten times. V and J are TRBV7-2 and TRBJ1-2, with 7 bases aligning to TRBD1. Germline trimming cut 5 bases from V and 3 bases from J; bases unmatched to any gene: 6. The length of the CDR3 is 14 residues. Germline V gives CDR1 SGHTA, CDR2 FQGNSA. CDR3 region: CASSPGQEHYGYTF. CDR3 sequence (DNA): TGTGCCAGCAGCCCCGGACAGGAGCACTATGGCTACACCTTC.

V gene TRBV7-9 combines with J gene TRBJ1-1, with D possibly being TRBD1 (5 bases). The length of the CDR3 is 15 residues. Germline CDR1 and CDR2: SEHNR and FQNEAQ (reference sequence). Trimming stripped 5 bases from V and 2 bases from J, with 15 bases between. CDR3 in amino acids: CASSLMGTSNTEAFF. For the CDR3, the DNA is TGTGCCAGCAGCCTGATGGGGACGTCAAACACTGAAGCTTTCTTT.

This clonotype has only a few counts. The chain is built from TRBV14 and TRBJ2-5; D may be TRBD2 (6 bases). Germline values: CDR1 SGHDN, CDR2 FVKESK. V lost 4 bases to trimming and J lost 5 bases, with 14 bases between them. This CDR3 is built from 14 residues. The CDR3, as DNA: TGTGCCAGCAGCCGGATTGGGGGGTTGGAGACCCAGTACTTC. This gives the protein CASSRIGGLETQYF.

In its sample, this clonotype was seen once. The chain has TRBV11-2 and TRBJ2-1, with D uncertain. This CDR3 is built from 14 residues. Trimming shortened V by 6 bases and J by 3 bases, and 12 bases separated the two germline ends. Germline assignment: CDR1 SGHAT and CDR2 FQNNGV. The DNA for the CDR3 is TGTGCCAGCAGTCGGGCAGGCTTCTACAATGAGCAGTTCTTC. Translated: CASSRAGFYNEQFF. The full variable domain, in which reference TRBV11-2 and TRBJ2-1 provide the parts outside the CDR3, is EAGVAQSPRYKIIEKRQSVAFWCNPISGHATLYWYQQILGQGPKLLIQFQNNGVVDDSQLPKDRFSAERLKGVDSTLKIQPAKLEDSAVYLCASSRAGFYNEQFFGPGTRLTVL.

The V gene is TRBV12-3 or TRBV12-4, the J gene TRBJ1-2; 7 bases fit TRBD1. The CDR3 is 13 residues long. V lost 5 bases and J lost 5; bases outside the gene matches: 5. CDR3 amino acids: CASSPGQAYGYTF. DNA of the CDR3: TGTGCCAGCAGTCCCGGACAGGCATATGGCTACACCTTC.

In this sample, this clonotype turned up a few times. The CDR3 spells CASSLIFESNEQFF. The CDR3 DNA reads TGTGCCAGCAGTTTAATCTTTGAGTCCAATGAGCAGTTCTTC. The chain joins TRBV28 to TRBJ2-1; D unclear. This CDR3 spans 14 amino acids. Germline V CDR1 and CDR2: MDHEN, SYDVKM. The germline V and J ends were trimmed by 2 bases and 6 bases, with 11 bases remaining between them.

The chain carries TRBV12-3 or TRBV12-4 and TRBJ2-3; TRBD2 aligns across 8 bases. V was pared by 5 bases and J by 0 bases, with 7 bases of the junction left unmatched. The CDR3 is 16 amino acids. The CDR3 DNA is TGTGCCAGCAGTAGGCGCGGGGGGCGAAGCACAGATACGCAGTATTTT. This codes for CASSRRGGRSTDTQYF.

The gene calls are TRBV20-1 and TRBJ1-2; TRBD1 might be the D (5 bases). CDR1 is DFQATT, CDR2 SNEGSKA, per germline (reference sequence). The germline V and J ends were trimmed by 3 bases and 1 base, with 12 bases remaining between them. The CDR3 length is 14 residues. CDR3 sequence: CSASVGRINYGYTF. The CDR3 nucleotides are TGCAGTGCTAGTGTGGGACGTATTAACTATGGCTACACCTTC.